One sample yielded the 31 T cell receptor beta chains listed below, sequenced in a study of CD8+CD57+ T cells in acquired aplastic anemia. Selection for sequencing was limited to patients who had shown CD8+CD57+ cell expansion by flow cytometry. Genomic DNA, the template, was used for profiling of the TCR beta VDJ and CDR3. One entry per CDR3 protein, called by TCRdb with MiXCR from the reads. The data contain some 180,000 distinct CDR3 sequences, 63% of them singletons. The material sequenced was sorted CD4+, CD8+, or CD8+CD57+ T cells (not recorded which) from PBMCs. The receptor set was obtained from a human donor with aplastic anemia.

This clonotype was found many times. The chain is built from TRBV14 and TRBJ2-3, with 9 bases identical to TRBD2. Germline V gene sequence: CDR1 SGHDN, CDR2 FVKESK. The CDR3 consists of 16 residues. V lost 3 bases and J lost 5; bases outside the gene matches: 9. The CDR3 protein is CASSHLGGGAEDTQYF. Here the CDR3 DNA reads TGTGCCAGCAGCCATCTAGGCGGGGGGGCCGAAGATACGCAGTATTTT. The whole variable domain, remainder taken from reference TRBV14 and TRBJ2-3, is EAGVTQFPSHSVIEKGQTVTLRCDPISGHDNLYWYRRVMGKEIKFLLHFVKESKQDESGMPNNRFLAERTGGTYSTLKVQPAELEDSGVYFCASSHLGGGAEDTQYFGPGTRLTVL.

This clonotype was detected many times. The chain couples TRBV4-2 to TRBJ2-7, with a tentative D call TRBD2 (5 bases). The ends were cut back, 0 bases at V and 3 bases at J, with 12 bases in the middle. This CDR3 contains 15 residues. CDR1 and CDR2 (germline): LGHNA, YNFKEQ. CDR3 coding DNA: TGTGCCAGCAGCCAAGAGATTGTCGGGGACTACGAGCAGTACTTC. This codes for CASSQEIVGDYEQYF.

This clonotype was detected once. The genes are TRBV19 and TRBJ1-1; possible D gene TRBD1, 6 bases. Trimming cost V 3 bases and J 6 bases, with 14 bases left between them. Germline V CDR1 and CDR2: LNHDA, SQIVND (reference sequence). There are 14 residues in the CDR3. This chain's CDR3 is CASSMWPQGPEAFF. The CDR3 region has the DNA TGTGCCAGTAGTATGTGGCCACAGGGACCTGAAGCTTTCTTT.

This chain links TRBV5-1 with TRBJ1-6; D ambiguous. The CDR3 extends over 13 amino acids. V lost 7 bases to trimming and J lost 6 bases, with 11 bases between them. Germline CDR1 reads SGHRS; CDR2 reads YFSETQ. CDR3 coding DNA: TGCGCCAGCCGCCTATGGGCTAATTCACCCCTCCACTTT. It encodes CASRLWANSPLHF.

The chain links TRBV4-2 to TRBJ1-5; no clear D. The V gene's germline CDR1 is LGHNA and CDR2 YNFKEQ. The V end lost 0 bases, the J end lost 6 bases, and 6 bases lay between the germline ends. The length of the CDR3 is 13 residues. Written as DNA, the CDR3 is TGTGCCAGCAGCCAAGAAATTGGTCAGCCCCAGCATTTT. This gives the protein CASSQEIGQPQHF.

V and J are TRBV7-2 and TRBJ1-6; D gene uncertain. There are 14 residues in the CDR3. Looked up from germline, CDR1 is SGHTA and CDR2 is FQGNSA. V was pared by 1 base and J by 10 bases, with 11 bases between. The CDR3 reads CASSLEDPKSPLHF. In DNA form, the CDR3 reads TGTGCCAGCAGCTTAGAGGACCCGAAATCACCCCTCCACTTT.

The J gene is TRBJ1-5, the V gene TRBV12-3 or TRBV12-4; D is unresolved. Trimming took 6 bases from V and 5 from J, leaving 14 bases between them. The CDR3 extends over 14 amino acids. CDR3: CASSLGEVDQPQHF. The CDR3 nucleotides read TGTGCCAGCAGCCTTGGTGAAGTGGATCAGCCCCAGCATTTT.

The chain joins TRBV29-1 to TRBJ2-7, with 13 bases that match TRBD2. The CDR3 runs to 14 residues. Germline lookup yields CDR1 SQVTM and CDR2 ANQGSEA. The J segment lost 4 bases and the V segment lost 6 bases, leaving 6 bases of the junction unmatched. As DNA, the CDR3 is TGCAGCGTAACAGGACTAGCGGGAGCGTACGAGCAGTACTTC. Translation: CSVTGLAGAYEQYF.

The rearrangement joins TRBV19 to TRBJ2-5; D not certain. The CDR3 is 13 residues long. Germline V gene sequence: CDR1 LNHDA, CDR2 SQIVND (reference sequence). The V end was cut by 4 bases, the J end by 4 bases, with 10 bases between. CDR3 loop: CASSNGDRETQYF. Here the CDR3 DNA reads TGTGCCAGTAGTAATGGGGATCGAGAGACCCAGTACTTC.

The chain employs TRBV20-1 and TRBJ2-7; unclear D gene. The CDR3 is made up of 13 amino acids. Trimming left V 3 bases short and J 3 bases short, with 12 bases between. Germline CDR1 reads DFQATT; CDR2 reads SNEGSKA (reference sequence). CDR3 nucleotides: TGCAGTGCTAGCCCCGGACGGTACTACGAGCAGTACTTC. Protein sequence: CSASPGRYYEQYF.

This clonotype was seen ten or more times. The V call is TRBV5-1, the J call TRBJ2-1; 10 bases align to TRBD1. CDR3 length equals 15 residues. V shed 4 bases, J shed 15 bases, and the junction held 16 bases outside the gene matches. The germline gives CDR1 SGHRS, CDR2 YFSETQ. The CDR3 nucleotides read TGCGCCAGCAGCCTGGAAGCCAGAACCGGGACAGGGGTGTTCTTC. Translation gives CASSLEARTGTGVFF.

CDR3 loop: CAIREAQNTEAFF. CDR3 bases: TGTGCCATCAGGGAGGCACAGAACACTGAAGCTTTCTTT. This chain joins TRBV10-3 and TRBJ1-1; D ambiguous. Germline V gives CDR1 ENHRY, CDR2 SYGVKD. V lost 6 bases to trimming and J lost 1 base, with 9 bases between them. The CDR3 is 13 amino acids.

The chain joins TRBV6-6 to TRBJ1-6; 9 positions agree with TRBD1. J lost 7 bases, V lost 7 bases, and 5 bases had no gene match. This CDR3 comprises 14 residues. Germline V lookup: CDR1 MNHNY, CDR2 SVGAGI (reference sequence). CDR3 sequence (DNA): TGTGCCAGCAAAACAGGGGGCATGAATTCACCCCTCCACTTT. Translating it yields CASKTGGMNSPLHF.

This clonotype was seen only once. As DNA, the CDR3 is TGCAGCCCCTCCCTAGCGACTGCGGAGGAGACCCAGTACTTC. Amino acids: CSPSLATAEETQYF. V gene TRBV20-1 combines with J gene TRBJ2-5; tentative D call: TRBD2 (6 bases). The CDR3 extends over 14 amino acids. Germline CDR1 reads DFQATT; CDR2 reads SNEGSKA (reference sequence).

Comments on this clonotype: A read error may produce the germline difference seen at one junction end. This rearrangement joins TRBV5-1 to TRBJ2-7, with TRBD1 matching 8 bases. Germline V gene data show CDR1 as SGHRS and CDR2 as YFSETQ. The CDR3 loop spans 15 amino acids. The CDR3 loop reads CASSDGQGGRYEQYF. DNA for the CDR3: TGTGCCAGCAGCGATGGACAGGGTGGGAGGTACGAGCAGTACTTC.

As for this clonotype: A read error may produce the germline difference seen at one junction end. This chain links TRBV7-8 with TRBJ1-1; no firm D call. CDR3 length: 14 residues. CDR1 is SGHVS, CDR2 FQNEAQ, per germline. The DNA of the CDR3 is TGTGCCAGCAGCCCTTCCCCCCGGTACACTGGAGCTTTCTTT. Amino acid sequence: CASSPSPRYTGAFF.

The rearrangement joins TRBV20-1 to TRBJ2-1, with D perhaps being TRBD1 or TRBD2 (6 bases each). This CDR3 spans 14 amino acids. The V and J ends lost 6 bases and 4 bases respectively, with 16 bases between them. Germline V gene data show CDR1 as DFQATT and CDR2 as SNEGSKA (reference sequence). The chain's CDR3 is CSAIVGGGYNEQFF. Here the CDR3 DNA reads TGCAGTGCGATAGTGGGGGGCGGGTACAATGAGCAGTTCTTC.

This clonotype has a count of ten or more. The rearrangement uses TRBV25-1 and TRBJ1-1; the D gene is possibly TRBD1 (5 bases). CDR3 length: 12 amino acids. Trimming stripped 6 bases from V and 2 bases from J, with 7 bases between. Germline-derived CDR1 and CDR2 are MGHDK and SYGVNS. The CDR3 region is CASRDTNTEAFF. Here the CDR3 DNA reads TGTGCCAGCAGGGACACCAACACTGAAGCTTTCTTT. The whole variable domain, filled in from reference TRBV25-1 and TRBJ1-1, reads EADIYQTPRYLVIGTGKKITLECSQTMGHDKMYWYQQDPGMELHLIHYSYGVNSTEKGDLSSESTVSRIRTEHFPLTLESARPSHTSQYLCASRDTNTEAFFGQGTRLTVV.

This clonotype was counted at least ten times. The chain carries TRBV25-1 and TRBJ2-5; TRBD2 matches 9 bases. Germline V gene sequence: CDR1 MGHDK, CDR2 SYGVNS. CDR3 length: 16 residues. Losses at the gene ends were 4 bases for V and 3 bases for J; bases not matched to a gene: 9. The CDR3 sequence: CASSGSAGGVKETQYF. Written as DNA, the CDR3 is TGTGCCAGCAGTGGGTCAGCGGGGGGCGTAAAAGAGACCCAGTACTTC. The full variable domain, in which reference TRBV25-1 and TRBJ2-5 provide the parts outside the CDR3, is EADIYQTPRYLVIGTGKKITLECSQTMGHDKMYWYQQDPGMELHLIHYSYGVNSTEKGDLSSESTVSRIRTEHFPLTLESARPSHTSQYLCASSGSAGGVKETQYFGPGTRLLVL.

This clonotype was detected a few times. A junction end diverges from the germline sequence, so it may reflect a read error. The chain uses TRBV10-3 and TRBJ1-1; no reliable D call. Per the germline V gene, CDR1 is ENHRY and CDR2 is SYGVKD. The CDR3 loop spans 14 amino acids. The CDR3 reads CASSQPSEPTEAFF. The DNA for the CDR3 is TGTGCCAGCAGTCAACCCTCTGAACCCACTGAAGCTTTCTTT.

This clonotype appeared many times. The chain combines TRBV11-2 with TRBJ1-3; TRBD1 might be the D (6 bases). V was trimmed by 0 bases and J by 4 bases, leaving 16 bases between them. The germline gives CDR1 SGHAT, CDR2 FQNNGV. CDR3 length: 17 residues. The CDR3 sequence is CASSLDWRRGIGNTIYF. CDR3 coding DNA: TGTGCCAGCAGCTTAGATTGGCGCAGGGGAATCGGAAACACCATATATTTT.

The chain combines TRBV20-1 with TRBJ2-1; TRBD2 is a possible D gene (7 bases). This CDR3 is 17 amino acids long. Germline CDR1 DFQATT, CDR2 SNEGSKA (reference sequence). The ends were cut back, 6 bases at V and 6 bases at J, with 27 bases in the middle. CDR3 in amino acids: CSASLGGGRYIFNEQFF. CDR3 DNA sequence: TGCAGTGCCTCCCTGGGGGGGGGCCGCTACATCTTCAATGAGCAGTTCTTC.

This clonotype has at least ten counts. This sequence joins TRBV5-4 and TRBJ2-7; D uncertain. There are 11 residues in the CDR3. Trimming left V 5 bases short and J 5 bases short, with 8 bases between. Germline V gene sequence: CDR1 SGHNT, CDR2 YYREEE (reference sequence). CDR3 sequence reads: CASRGLNEQYF. DNA for the CDR3: TGTGCCAGCAGAGGGCTGAACGAGCAGTACTTC.

Details on this clonotype: Sequence at one end of the junction differs from germline and may be a read error. In nucleotides, the CDR3 is TGTGCCAGCAGCTTAGGTCTCGCCTCTTCCTACGAGCAGTGCTTC. This encodes CASSLGLASSYEQCF. The chain combines TRBV7-2 with TRBJ2-7; the D is unclear. Germline V lookup: CDR1 SGHTA, CDR2 FQGNSA. The CDR3 sequence is 15 residues long.

In DNA form, the CDR3 reads TGTGCCAGCAGTTACTCGAGTGGAAACATTCAGTACTTC. This sequence encodes CASSYSSGNIQYF. The chain uses TRBV6-5 and TRBJ2-4; D gene unclear. The germline V gene encodes CDR1 MNHEY and CDR2 SVGAGI. Trimming removed 0 bases at V and 6 bases at J, with 6 bases between. The CDR3 has 13 residues.

In this sample, this clonotype turned up once. The chain carries TRBV19 and TRBJ1-3; D unresolved. V was pared by 7 bases and J by 3 bases, with 16 bases between. This CDR3 region has 15 residues. From germline, CDR1 is LNHDA and CDR2 SQIVND (reference sequence). In DNA, the CDR3 is TGTGCCAGTACCCGCTTTGCCTCGGGTGGAAACACCATATATTTT. It encodes CASTRFASGGNTIYF.

This clonotype has more than one count but fewer than ten. The chain employs TRBV19 and TRBJ2-3, with D perhaps given as TRBD1 or TRBD2 (6 bases each). The germline gives CDR1 LNHDA, CDR2 SQIVND (reference sequence). The CDR3 contains 15 residues. V was clipped by 3 bases and J by 1 base, with 11 bases between them. The CDR3 loop reads CASSIGGGGTDTQYF. The CDR3 DNA reads as TGTGCCAGTAGTATTGGGGGCGGGGGCACAGATACGCAGTATTTT.

Many counts were recorded for this clonotype. This chain links TRBV20-1 with TRBJ1-1; no firm D call. This CDR3 contains 11 residues. Trimming left V 8 bases short and J 3 bases short, with 10 bases between. The germline V gene has CDR1 DFQATT and CDR2 SNEGSKA (reference sequence). In nucleotides, the CDR3 is TGCAGTTCCAGGAGGGACACTGAAGCTTTCTTT. This encodes CSSRRDTEAFF.

The CDR3 sequence: CASSSTAGGAGYGYTF. The CDR3 DNA follows: TGTGCCAGCAGCTCCACAGCTGGGGGCGCAGGCTATGGCTACACCTTC. The rearrangement uses TRBV7-9 and TRBJ1-2, with a possible D match to TRBD1 (6 bases). Germline V lookup: CDR1 SEHNR, CDR2 FQNEAQ (reference sequence). The CDR3 consists of 16 residues. V lost 4 bases and J 4 bases, leaving 19 bases between the germline ends. The variable domain in full, with the rest retrieved from reference TRBV7-9 and TRBJ1-2, is DTGVSQNPRHKITKRGQNVTFRCDPISEHNRLYWYRQTLGQGPEFLTYFQNEAQLEKSRLLSDRFSAERPKGSFSTLEIQRTEQGDSAMYLCASSSTAGGAGYGYTFGSGTRLTVV.

The rearrangement joins TRBV7-7 to TRBJ2-1; D might be TRBD1 (6 bases). The germline V and J ends were trimmed by 1 base and 2 bases, with 15 bases remaining between them. Germline V gene sequence: CDR1 SSHAT, CDR2 FNYEAQ (reference sequence). The CDR3 covers 17 residues. The CDR3 reads CASSLGTTGSTYNEQFF. The DNA of the CDR3 is TGTGCCAGCAGCTTAGGAACTACAGGGTCAACCTACAATGAGCAGTTCTTC. Variable domain in full (rest from reference TRBV7-7 and TRBJ2-1): GAGVSQSPRYKVTKRGQDVTLRCDPISSHATLYWYQQALGQGPEFLTYFNYEAQPDKSGLPSDRFSAERPEGSISTLTIQRTEQRDSAMYRCASSLGTTGSTYNEQFFGPGTRLTVL.

On this clonotype: A much larger clone is a single base away; this may be a read error. V gene TRBV5-6 combines with J gene TRBJ2-3; D is perhaps TRBD2 (5 bases). Germline CDR1 and CDR2: SGHDT and YYEEEE. CDR3 length equals 16 residues. Trimming cost V 4 bases and J 2 bases, with 17 bases left between them. The DNA for the CDR3 is TGTGCCAGCAGCCCCCCGGCGGGTATGATCACAGATACGCAGTATTTT. Its protein is CASSPPAGMITDTQYF.